This T cell receptor (beta chain) was found in a study of regulatory T cells in long-lasting Graves disease. Time point in this sample: newly diagnosed GD, antithyroid drugs for less than 3 months. After RNA was extracted from PBMCs, the TCR library was made from it. Blood from the periphery, nine milliliters in all, was drawn into EDTA tubes. Trimming pared 3 bases from V and 0 bases from J, leaving 11 bases between. The CDR3 runs to 16 residues. Per the germline V gene, CDR1 is KGHSH and CDR2 is LQKENI. Assembly of TCR beta libraries relied on iRepertoire HTBI primers together with Arm-PCR of CDR3 regions. MiXCR was run by TCRdb on the multiplex PCR reads, yielding one entry per CDR3 protein. The table includes more than 400,000 distinct CDR3 sequences, under 20% detected once. Study observations and caveats: Persistent Graves' patients showed reduced TCR diversity versus newly diagnosed patients.

This clonotype was counted only a few times. What it binds is not known. Another study also made use of these data, one on T cells in Graves' hyperthyroidism and ophthalmopathy.

The receptor was isolated from a man in his forties or fifties with Graves disease. The chain is built from TRBV18 and TRBJ2-2; D is possibly TRBD1 or TRBD2 (5 bases each). Sequencing used peripheral blood mononuclear cells (PBMCs), obtained at new diagnosis, from a patient treated with antithyroid drugs. DNA of the CDR3: TGTGCCAGCTCACCGGCAGGGACCGCGAACACCGGGGAGCTGTTTTTT. It yields the protein CASSPAGTANTGELFF.